The 32 T cell receptor beta chains below all came from one sample that was sequenced in a study of blood T cell repertoires in COVID-19. The data were produced by immunoSEQ multiplex PCR, yet TCRdb's version contains in-frame clones alone and is incomplete. The repertoire holds about 110,000 clones, with 60% to 85% as singletons. The sequenced material came from peripheral blood. The origin of the receptors is a human donor with acute or convalescent COVID-19. The donor label of this sample is uncertain.

This clone came up many times. The genes are TRBV28 and TRBJ1-5; 7 positions agree with TRBD1. Germline V gene data show CDR1 as MDHEN and CDR2 as SYDVKM. Trimming at V came to 3 bases and at J to 6 bases, leaving 5 bases not matched to a gene. The CDR3 contains 14 residues. CDR3 protein: CASSFRGGSQPQHF. CDR3 nucleotide sequence: TGTGCCAGCAGTTTCAGAGGGGGCTCTCAGCCCCAGCATTTT.

This chain uses TRBV27 with TRBJ2-3; D gene unclear. Germline assignment: CDR1 MNHEY and CDR2 SMNVEV (reference sequence). Trimming removed 2 bases at V and 6 bases at J, with 12 bases between. This CDR3 contains 14 residues. This CDR3 reads CASSLGLPWDTQYF. In DNA, the CDR3 is TGTGCCAGCAGTTTAGGCTTGCCATGGGATACGCAGTATTTT.

This chain joins TRBV3-1 (or the pseudogene TRBV3-2) and TRBJ2-3; no clear D gene. Germline V CDR1 and CDR2: LGHDT, YNNKEL (reference sequence). This CDR3 is built from 16 residues. The germline V and J ends were trimmed by 5 bases and 5 bases, with 20 bases remaining between them. The CDR3 region has the DNA TGTGCCAGCAGCGAGCACAGCTTACAAGAAATAGATACGCAGTATTTT. Translated: CASSEHSLQEIDTQYF.

This clone was recorded a few times. The chain joins TRBV28 to TRBJ1-4, with 7 bases matching TRBD1. CDR3 length equals 14 residues. V lost 8 bases and J lost 7; bases outside the gene matches: 10. Germline assignment: CDR1 MDHEN and CDR2 SYDVKM. The chain's CDR3 is CASRETGLGEKLFF. The CDR3 bases are TGTGCCAGCCGAGAGACAGGGTTGGGTGAAAAACTGTTTTTT.

The chain recombines TRBV7-6 with TRBJ2-3, with TRBD2 matching 9 bases. Germline CDR1 is SGHVS and CDR2 is FNYEAQ. J gave up 2 bases and V 1 base, and 4 bases lay outside the gene matches. This CDR3 is 16 amino acids long. CDR3: CASSLGLADYTDTQYF. As DNA, the CDR3 is TGTGCCAGCAGCTTAGGACTAGCGGATTACACAGATACGCAGTATTTT.

This rearrangement joins TRBV19 to TRBJ2-1, with a possible D match to TRBD2 (7 bases). The CDR3 runs 16 residues. Looked up from germline, CDR1 is LNHDA and CDR2 is SQIVND (reference sequence). Trimming cost V 4 bases and J 4 bases, with 17 bases left between them. DNA for the CDR3: TGTGCCAGTAGTAACCCAGGACTAGGGGGATACAATGAGCAGTTCTTC. Its translation: CASSNPGLGGYNEQFF.

The table lists this clone with a few counts. The chain couples TRBV2 to TRBJ1-4, with D perhaps TRBD1 (5 bases). This CDR3 comprises 15 residues. Germline lookup yields CDR1 SNHLY and CDR2 FYNNEI. The V and J ends lost 2 bases and 13 bases respectively, with 20 bases between them. CDR3 nucleotide sequence: TGTGCCAGCAGTGAATATGGACCCAGGCAGGGCGGACTGTTTTTT. It specifies CASSEYGPRQGGLFF. Filled out from reference TRBV2 and TRBJ1-4, the complete variable domain reads EPEVTQTPSHQVTQMGQEVILRCVPISNHLYFYWYRQILGQKVEFLVSFYNNEISEKSEIFDDQFSVERPDGSNFTLKIRSTKLEDSAMYFCASSEYGPRQGGLFFGSGTQLSVL.

This clone has a handful of counts. The V and J genes are TRBV7-8 and TRBJ1-5; TRBD1 matches at 7 bases. CDR1 and CDR2 from the germline V gene are SGHVS and FQNEAQ. The CDR3 has 17 amino acids. With 5 bases clipped from V and 0 bases from J, the junction kept 10 bases outside the gene matches. As DNA, the CDR3 is TGTGCCAGCAGCCCCTCGAGGGACAGAAATAGCAATCAGCCCCAGCATTTT. This translates into CASSPSRDRNSNQPQHF.

The J gene is TRBJ1-1, the V gene TRBV20-1; a possible D gene is TRBD1 (5 bases). The germline CDR1 and CDR2 sequences are DFQATT and SNEGSKA (reference sequence). The CDR3 is made up of 11 amino acids. CDR3 in amino acids: CRSDRGTEAFF. In nucleotides, the CDR3 is TGCAGATCTGACAGAGGTACTGAAGCTTTCTTT.

This clone was detected a few times. The V call is TRBV5-1, the J call TRBJ2-3; the D is unclear. The CDR3 has 14 amino acids. Trimming shortened V by 0 bases and J by 2 bases, and 7 bases separated the two germline ends. Germline V gene lookup returns CDR1 SGHRS and CDR2 YFSETQ. In DNA, the CDR3 is TGCGCCAGCAGCTTGGACCTACCCACAGATACGCAGTATTTT. Translated, it gives CASSLDLPTDTQYF.

This clone occurred a few times. The chain combines TRBV4-1 with TRBJ1-2; D unclear. V was cut by 3 bases and J by 1 base, with 9 bases left in between. Germline CDR1 and CDR2: MGHRA and YSYEKL. This CDR3 is built from 14 residues. The CDR3 DNA is TGCGCCAGCAGCCAGCCCGGGGATAACTATGGCTACACCTTC. Protein: CASSQPGDNYGYTF.

The table lists this clone with a count of one. V and J are TRBV4-1 and TRBJ1-1, with D tentatively TRBD1 (5 bases). The CDR3 runs 18 residues. With 1 base removed from V and 1 base from J, the gap between germline ends came to 19 bases. Germline V gene data show CDR1 as MGHRA and CDR2 as YSYEKL. This chain's CDR3 is CASSQANFLGRANTEAFF. Here the CDR3 DNA reads TGCGCCAGCAGCCAAGCCAACTTCCTAGGCAGGGCGAACACTGAAGCTTTCTTT.

This clone showed up just a few times. The chain carries TRBV4-2 and TRBJ2-5, with 8 bases that match TRBD2. This CDR3 spans 15 amino acids. The V segment lost 6 bases and the J segment 5 bases; nucleotides outside the gene matches: 11. The V gene's germline CDR1 is LGHNA and CDR2 YNFKEQ. The CDR3 sequence: CASSPNGLADETQYF. The CDR3 DNA follows: TGTGCCAGCAGTCCTAACGGACTAGCAGACGAGACCCAGTACTTC.

V is TRBV7-9 and J is TRBJ2-1; D may be TRBD1 (6 bases). The length of the CDR3 is 14 residues. V gave up 3 bases and J gave up 3 bases, with 9 bases separating them. Germline V lookup: CDR1 SEHNR, CDR2 FQNEAQ (reference sequence). The DNA of the CDR3 is TGTGCCAGCAGCTTTGGGACAAACTACAATGAGCAGTTCTTC. Protein sequence: CASSFGTNYNEQFF.

The chain carries TRBV2 and TRBJ2-7, with TRBD1 matching over 7 bases. The CDR3 covers 15 residues. Germline loops: CDR1 SNHLY, CDR2 FYNNEI. Losses at the gene ends were 4 bases for V and 5 bases for J; bases not matched to a gene: 11. The CDR3 DNA sequence: TGTGCCAGCAGTGCGCCCTTGGGCCAGGGGGACGAGCAGTACGTC. Translating gives CASSAPLGQGDEQYV.

The rearrangement uses TRBV5-5 and TRBJ1-5; 7 nucleotides align to TRBD1. The CDR3 covers 13 residues. The ends lost 4 bases at V and 5 bases at J; junction bases unmatched: 3. The germline V gene encodes CDR1 SGHKS and CDR2 YYEKEE (reference sequence). Here the CDR3 reads CASSTTGDQPQHF. The CDR3 bases are TGTGCCAGCAGCACAACAGGGGATCAGCCCCAGCATTTT. Variable domain in full (rest from reference TRBV5-5 and TRBJ1-5): DAGVTQSPTHLIKTRGQQVTLRCSPISGHKSVSWYQQVLGQGPQFIFQYYEKEERGRGNFPDRFSARQFPNYSSELNVNALLLGDSALYLCASSTTGDQPQHFGDGTRLSIL.

This chain links TRBV7-9 with TRBJ1-2; 7 bases are shared with TRBD1. The CDR3 is 14 residues long. The V gene end was trimmed by 3 bases and the J gene end by 6 bases; junction bases not matched to a gene: 7. Germline loops: CDR1 SEHNR, CDR2 FQNEAQ (reference sequence). This CDR3 is CASSFGQAVNGYTF. As DNA, the CDR3 is TGTGCCAGCAGCTTCGGACAGGCAGTCAATGGCTACACCTTC.

V and J are TRBV7-3 and TRBJ2-2; 12 bases line up with TRBD1. V shed 5 bases and J 9 bases; nucleotides not matched to a gene: 10. The CDR3 extends over 16 amino acids. The germline gives CDR1 SGHTA, CDR2 FQGTGA. CDR3 residues: CASSRGVGTGGRELFF. In DNA, the CDR3 is TGTGCCAGCAGCCGGGGAGTTGGGACAGGGGGCCGGGAGCTGTTTTTT.

V usage is TRBV2 and J usage is TRBJ2-7, with D possibly matching TRBD1 (6 bases). Germline V gene data show CDR1 as SNHLY and CDR2 as FYNNEI. The CDR3 covers 14 residues. Deletions cut 6 bases from V and 2 bases from J, with 14 bases between. Here the CDR3 reads CASSPWDTTYEQYF. In DNA, the CDR3 is TGTGCCAGCAGCCCCTGGGACACAACCTACGAGCAGTACTTC.

The chain joins TRBV9 to TRBJ2-5; 12 bases are shared with TRBD1. This CDR3 has 15 residues. The germline V gene has CDR1 SGDLS and CDR2 YYNGEE. Trimming removed 7 bases from V and 5 bases from J; junction bases left unmatched: 9. CDR3 sequence (DNA): TGTGCCAGCGGGACCGGGACAGGGGGCGCGGAGACCCAGTACTTC. It translates to CASGTGTGGAETQYF.

V and J are TRBV3-1 (or the pseudogene TRBV3-2) and TRBJ2-5, with 9 bases lining up with TRBD2. V trimming: 1 base; J trimming: 5 bases; junction bases outside the gene matches: 8. Germline loops: CDR1 LGHDT, CDR2 YNNKEL (reference sequence). This CDR3 comprises 16 residues. The CDR3 coding sequence is TGTGCCAGCAGCCAAGGAAGGCTAGCGGGGTATGAGACCCAGTACTTC. Its translation is CASSQGRLAGYETQYF.

The genes are TRBV11-3 and TRBJ2-1; D ambiguous. This CDR3 contains 14 residues. CDR1 is SGHNT and CDR2 is YENEEA in the germline V gene. The V gene lost 1 base and the J gene lost 9 bases, with 13 bases spanning the gap. CDR3 bases: TGTGCCAGCAGCTTAGGGCCCCGCTCCGCTGAGCAGTTCTTC. Translation gives CASSLGPRSAEQFF.

This chain uses TRBV5-6 with TRBJ2-7; D unresolved. V was cut by 2 bases and J by 0 bases, with 9 bases left in between. Germline V gene data show CDR1 as SGHDT and CDR2 as YYEEEE. The CDR3 loop spans 14 amino acids. The CDR3 DNA reads as TGTGCCAGCAGCTTTTTCCGCGGCTCCTACGAGCAGTACGTC. Translation: CASSFFRGSYEQYV.

This clone has just one count. At the DNA level, this CDR3 is encoded by other sequences in the same sample as well. The chain links TRBV5-1 to TRBJ2-7, with TRBD2 matching over 9 bases. The CDR3 covers 14 residues. Trimming cost V 4 bases and J 0 bases; bases outside gene matches: 2. Germline V lookup: CDR1 SGHRS, CDR2 YFSETQ. CDR3 DNA: TGCGCCAGCAGCCTAGCGGGGCCCTCCTACGAGCAGTACTTC. Translation: CASSLAGPSYEQYF.

This clone appeared a single time. DNA of the CDR3: TGCAGCGCCCTCGACAGGGGCGACATCTCCGAGCAGTACTTC. This encodes CSALDRGDISEQYF. The chain links TRBV29-1 to TRBJ2-7; 8 nucleotides align to TRBD1. CDR3 length: 14 amino acids. Germline V gene sequence: CDR1 SQVTM, CDR2 ANQGSEA. V shed 7 bases, J shed 6 bases, and the junction held 14 bases outside the gene matches.

The chain is built from TRBV19 and TRBJ1-5; 9 nucleotides align to TRBD1. CDR1 and CDR2 (germline): LNHDA, SQIVND (reference sequence). The CDR3 is 16 amino acids. V gave up 5 bases and J gave up 1 base; unmatched junction bases: 6. This CDR3 is CASSLKDRGSNQPQHF. For the CDR3, the DNA is TGTGCCAGTAGTTTAAAAGACAGGGGGAGCAATCAGCCCCAGCATTTT.

V is TRBV15 and J is TRBJ2-1; 13 positions match TRBD2. Per the germline V gene, CDR1 is LNHNV and CDR2 is YYDKDF (reference sequence). The CDR3 covers 15 residues. V gave up 3 bases and J gave up 4 bases; unmatched junction bases: 0. In DNA, the CDR3 is TGTGCCACCAGCAGGACTAGCGGGGGGTACAATGAGCAGTTCTTC. It translates to CATSRTSGGYNEQFF.

This rearrangement joins TRBV5-5 to TRBJ1-4; D perhaps matches TRBD1 (6 bases). This CDR3 is built from 13 residues. V was pared by 1 base and J by 8 bases, with 9 bases between. The germline gives CDR1 SGHKS, CDR2 YYEKEE (reference sequence). Written as DNA, the CDR3 is TGTGCCAGCAGCTTGCCACAGGGCGAAAAACTGTTTTTT. Residues: CASSLPQGEKLFF.

V and J are TRBV11-3 and TRBJ2-4; 7 bases map to TRBD2. Germline trimming cut 0 bases from V and 2 bases from J; bases unmatched to any gene: 10. The CDR3 contains 18 residues. The germline V gene has CDR1 SGHNT and CDR2 YENEEA. This CDR3 is CASSLEYFGEGPKNIQYF. DNA for the CDR3: TGTGCCAGCAGCTTAGAATATTTTGGGGAGGGACCCAAAAACATTCAGTACTTC.

This rearrangement joins TRBV2 to TRBJ2-5; 8 bases fit TRBD1. The CDR3 runs to 14 residues. After removal of 6 bases from V and 5 bases from J, the junction contained 8 bases not matched to a gene. CDR1 is SNHLY, CDR2 FYNNEI, per germline. The CDR3 reads CASRKTGALETQYF. CDR3 bases: TGTGCCAGCAGGAAGACAGGGGCTCTTGAGACCCAGTACTTC.

In its sample, this clone was seen once. The rearrangement links TRBV21-1 to TRBJ1-5. TRBV21-1 is reported as a pseudogene. The CDR3 is 16 amino acids. In nucleotides, the CDR3 is TGTGCCAGCACCGCATCGTCGGGAGGGCGCAATCAGCCCCAGCATTTT. It specifies CASTASSGGRNQPQHF.

This chain links TRBV4-1 with TRBJ1-5; no reliable D call. Germline V gene lookup returns CDR1 MGHRA and CDR2 YSYEKL. The V and J ends lost 0 bases and 0 bases respectively, with 6 bases between them. The length of the CDR3 is 15 residues. DNA for the CDR3: TGCGCCAGCAGCCAAGAGGGCAGTAGCAATCAGCCCCAGCATTTT. This encodes CASSQEGSSNQPQHF.